A selection of T cell receptor beta chains follows, all from one sample in a study of blood T cell repertoires in COVID-19. Profiling relied on immunoSEQ multiplex PCR, and the TCRdb table lists in-frame clones only, not all of them. The table shows over 95,000 clones, with around nine tenths occurring only once. Sequenced sample: peripheral blood. These receptors all come from a woman aged 65 to 85 who had recovered from COVID-19. CDR3s include the opening cysteine and the closing phenylalanine or tryptophan. A D gene is named only where the DNA matches it firmly. The size entry is marked missing in some rows and otherwise reads once, few, many or a size class.

.,TRBJ1-6,.,TRBV28,CASRKGGSPLHF,TGTGCCAGCAGAAAGGGAGGTTCACCCCTCCACTTT
.,TRBJ2-3,.,TRBV9,CATGADLSTDTQYF,TGTGCCACCGGAGCAGACCTTAGCACAGATACGCAGTATTTT
.,TRBJ2-7,.,TRBV7-2,CASASGPPGEQYF,TGTGCCAGCGCGTCCGGGCCGCCGGGGGAGCAGTACTTC
.,TRBJ1-1,.,TRBV12-3/TRBV12-4,CASTSGANTEAFF,TGTGCCAGCACCTCCGGAGCGAACACTGAAGCTTTCTTT
TRBD1,TRBJ2-1,.,TRBV19,CASRPLPRRGRALRTGINEQFF,TGTGCCAGTAGGCCTCTACCCCGGCGGGGTCGCGCCCTTCGGACAGGGATCAATGAGCAGTTCTTC
.,TRBJ2-2,.,TRBV7-2,CASSFLSLNTGELFF,TGTGCCAGCAGCTTCCTCTCTCTGAACACCGGGGAGCTGTTTTTT
.,TRBJ1-1,.,TRBV27,CASSFGGNTEAFF,TGTGCCAGCAGTTTTGGAGGGAACACTGAAGCTTTCTTT
.,TRBJ2-7,.,TRBV9,CASSVDAATAYEQYF,TGTGCCAGCAGCGTAGACGCGGCAACCGCCTACGAGCAGTACTTC
TRBD1,TRBJ2-7,.,TRBV2,CASSIGQGPYEQYF,TGTGCCAGCAGTATTGGACAGGGCCCCTACGAGCAGTACTTC
.,TRBJ2-3,.,TRBV7-2,CASSPTRGDTQYF,TGTGCCAGCAGCCCAACCCGGGGGGATACGCAGTATTTT
.,TRBJ2-7,.,TRBV2,CASSDRFGPRYEQYF,TGTGCCAGCAGTGATAGGTTTGGGCCCCGCTACGAGCAGTACTTC
TRBD1,TRBJ2-1,few,TRBV30,CAWETGPGGNEQFF,TGTGCCTGGGAGACGGGCCCAGGGGGCAATGAGCAGTTCTTC
.,TRBJ2-7,once,TRBV11-2,CASSFLPAAGGNEQYF,TGTGCCAGCAGCTTTCTCCCCGCAGCGGGTGGCAACGAGCAGTACTTC
.,TRBJ1-4,.,TRBV4-2,CASSHRGTTNEKLFF,TGTGCCAGCAGCCACCGTGGCACAACTAATGAAAAACTGTTTTTT
TRBD1,TRBJ1-2,few,TRBV19,CASSIDRDRYYGYTF,TGTGCCAGTAGTATAGACCGGGACAGATACTATGGCTACACCTTC
TRBD2,TRBJ2-3,.,TRBV28,CASSSSSGRETDTQYF,TGTGCCAGCAGTTCCTCTAGCGGGAGGGAAACAGATACGCAGTATTTT
.,TRBJ2-5,.,TRBV5-5,CASSTSGGMVTQYF,TGTGCCAGCAGCACCTCAGGGGGGATGGTGACCCAGTACTTC
.,TRBJ1-3,.,TRBV21-1,CASSPPGHTRNTIYF,TGTGCCAGCAGCCCCCCTGGACATACGCGAAACACCATATATTTT
.,TRBJ2-3,.,TRBV28,CASSPWSDTQYF,TGTGCCAGCAGCCCTTGGAGCGATACGCAGTATTTT
TRBD2,TRBJ2-5,.,TRBV5-1,CASSLAGGRGLGETQYF,TGCGCCAGCAGCTTGGCCGGCGGGAGGGGGCTGGGAGAGACCCAGTACTTC
.,TRBJ2-1,.,TRBV5-4,CASSLANNEQFF,TGTGCCAGCAGCTTGGCCAACAATGAGCAGTTCTTC
TRBD1,TRBJ1-1,few,TRBV6-5,CASTGLGTVREAFF,TGTGCCAGCACCGGACTGGGGACAGTGCGGGAAGCTTTCTTT
.,TRBJ2-3,.,TRBV4-1,CASSPGGASTDTQYF,TGCGCCAGCAGCCCCGGCGGGGCTAGCACAGATACGCAGTATTTT
TRBD2,TRBJ2-2,.,TRBV9,CASSVASGLGTGELFF,TGTGCCAGCAGCGTAGCTTCGGGACTAGGGACCGGGGAGCTGTTTTTT
TRBD1,TRBJ2-7,once,TRBV6-5,CASRRTGESYEQYF,TGTGCCAGCAGGAGGACAGGGGAAAGCTACGAGCAGTACTTC
.,TRBJ1-1,.,TRBV18,CASSPRGDLTEAFF,TGTGCCAGCTCACCACGAGGCGATCTCACTGAAGCTTTCTTT
TRBD1,TRBJ2-2,.,TRBV19,CASSRDRENTGELFF,TGTGCCAGTAGCCGGGACAGGGAGAACACCGGGGAGCTGTTTTTT
.,TRBJ2-1,.,TRBV11-1,CASSFTVGSYNEQFF,TGTGCCAGCAGCTTTACAGTGGGCTCCTACAATGAGCAGTTCTTC
.,TRBJ2-1,.,TRBV24-1,CATSDPGHQFNEQFF,TGTGCCACCAGTGATCCGGGACACCAGTTCAATGAGCAGTTCTTC
.,TRBJ1-2,.,TRBV19,CASTKREQLSGYTF,TGTGCCAGTACTAAAAGGGAGCAGCTTAGTGGCTACACCTTC
TRBD2,TRBJ2-7,.,TRBV4-2,CASSTGVGTSSYEQYF,TGTGCCAGCTCCACGGGGGTAGGGACTAGCAGTTACGAGCAGTACTTC
.,TRBJ1-2,.,TRBV24-1,CATKWSGAYGYTF,TGTGCCACCAAGTGGTCAGGGGCCTATGGCTACACCTTC
.,TRBJ1-1,.,TRBV7-3,CASSSTGRGGTEAFF,TGTGCCAGCAGCTCCACCGGCCGGGGAGGCACTGAAGCTTTCTTT
TRBD2,TRBJ2-1,.,TRBV4-2,CASSQDWTSFGVGEQFF,TGTGCCAGCAGCCAAGATTGGACTAGCTTTGGGGTAGGTGAGCAGTTCTTC
.,TRBJ2-1,.,TRBV7-2,CASSPNSAELFF,TGTGCCAGCAGCCCTAACAGTGCTGAGCTATTCTTC
.,TRBJ2-7,.,TRBV20-1,CSASKPGSSYEQYF,TGCAGTGCTAGTAAACCAGGTAGCTCCTACGAGCAGTACTTC
TRBD1,TRBJ2-7,.,TRBV20-1,CSASAGGRGPSYEQYF,TGCAGTGCTAGTGCCGGCGGCAGGGGGCCCTCCTACGAGCAGTACTTC
.,TRBJ2-2,once,TRBV2,CASSPYPGELFF,TGTGCCAGCAGTCCCTATCCCGGGGAGCTGTTTTTT
.,TRBJ1-3,once,TRBV3-1/TRBV3-2,CASSHWAFGLSIYF,TGTGCCAGCAGCCACTGGGCGTTCGGCCTCTCCATATATTTT
.,TRBJ2-1,few,TRBV29-1,CSVAHSEQFF,TGCAGCGTGGCCCACAGTGAGCAGTTCTTC
TRBD1,TRBJ1-3,.,TRBV7-9,CASSQTGGSGNTIYF,TGTGCCAGCAGCCAGACAGGGGGGTCTGGAAACACCATATATTTT
TRBD2,TRBJ2-1,.,TRBV7-6,CASSLALLGGGAYEQFF,TGTGCCAGCAGCTTAGCCCTCCTGGGCGGGGGGGCCTATGAGCAGTTCTTC
.,TRBJ1-2,.,TRBV6-5,CASSYNRGPTGVGYTF,TGTGCCAGCAGTTATAATCGGGGACCCACGGGAGTAGGCTACACCTTC
TRBD2,TRBJ2-5,once,TRBV9,CASSVPAGGQETQYF,TGTGCCAGCAGCGTCCCAGCGGGGGGCCAAGAGACCCAGTACTTC
.,TRBJ2-1,.,TRBV28,CASTFLGGARDEQFF,TGTGCCAGCACTTTCCTTGGGGGCGCTAGGGATGAGCAGTTCTTC
.,TRBJ2-2,.,TRBV7-3,CASSLLSGTGELFF,TGTGCCAGCAGCTTACTCTCGGGAACCGGGGAGCTGTTTTTT
TRBD1,TRBJ2-3,.,TRBV6-5,CASIRTGGSDTQYF,TGTGCCAGCATTAGGACAGGGGGCTCAGATACGCAGTATTTT
TRBD1,TRBJ1-4,.,TRBV28,CAIKHRGNEKLFF,TGTGCCATAAAGCACAGGGGGAATGAAAAACTGTTTTTT
TRBD2,TRBJ2-5,.,TRBV2,CASSAASGRGETQYF,TGTGCCAGCAGTGCGGCCAGCGGGCGGGGGGAGACCCAGTACTTC
.,TRBJ2-3,.,TRBV19,CASSIRDTGDTQYF,TGTGCCAGTAGTATACGGGACACCGGGGATACGCAGTATTTT
.,TRBJ2-2,medium-sized,TRBV3-1/TRBV3-2,CASSHGEFDTGELFF,TGTGCCAGCAGCCACGGGGAGTTCGACACCGGGGAGCTGTTTTTT
.,TRBJ2-6,.,TRBV5-4,CASRPTPGSDSGANVLTF,TGTGCCAGCAGACCGACCCCAGGATCTGACTCTGGGGCCAACGTCCTGACTTTC
TRBD1,TRBJ2-7,.,TRBV19,CASSLYRDRERREQYF,TGTGCCAGTAGCTTATACCGGGACAGGGAACGGAGGGAGCAGTACTTC
.,TRBJ1-5,.,TRBV7-6,CASSLARDQPQHF,TGTGCCAGCAGCTTAGCCAGGGATCAGCCCCAGCATTTT
.,TRBJ2-7,.,TRBV21-1,CASSKTGRTYEQYF,TGTGCCAGCAGCAAGACAGGGAGAACCTACGAGCAGTACTTC
.,TRBJ1-2,.,TRBV6-5,CASTRDTSYGYTF,TGTGCCAGCACCCGGGACACTAGCTATGGCTACACCTTC
TRBD2,TRBJ2-3,.,TRBV27,CASTRRGLAGGQDTQYF,TGTGCCAGCACTCGGAGGGGGCTAGCGGGGGGCCAAGATACGCAGTATTTT
TRBD1,TRBJ1-2,.,TRBV5-4,CASSLAAGAGGRLKDGYTF,TGTGCCAGCAGCTTGGCCGCCGGGGCAGGGGGGCGCCTAAAGGATGGCTACACCTTC
.,TRBJ2-3,.,TRBV18,CASSPVAGQDTQYF,TGTGCCAGCTCACCTGTGGCAGGACAAGATACGCAGTATTTT